Presented here are 18 T cell receptor beta chains from one specimen sequenced in a study of CD8 T cells in ankylosing spondylitis. A single record per CDR3 protein comes from TCRdb applying MiXCR to the 5' RACE reads. The data contain 200,000 or so distinct CDR3 sequences, roughly 24% of them singletons. The sequencing sample was made of blood, either unsorted or a sorted T cell fraction (not recorded which). The receptors stem from a male donor with ankylosing spondylitis or in good health (not recorded which).

This chain's CDR3 is CSARPGGTRAEQYF. CDR3 in DNA: TGCAGTGCTAGGCCAGGGGGGACTCGGGCCGAGCAGTACTTC. This chain connects TRBV20-1 to TRBJ2-7; weak D call: TRBD1 (7 bases). V was trimmed by 3 bases and J by 6 bases, leaving 18 bases between them. Germline CDR1 is DFQATT and CDR2 is SNEGSKA (reference sequence). The CDR3 contains 14 residues.

This chain uses TRBV5-1 with TRBJ2-3, with D tentatively TRBD2 (7 bases). The germline V gene has CDR1 SGHRS and CDR2 YFSETQ. The V gene lost 2 bases and the J gene lost 4 bases, with 14 bases spanning the gap. The CDR3 has 15 amino acids. CDR3 residues: CASSFAGGLPDTQYF. The CDR3 DNA sequence: TGCGCCAGCAGCTTCGCCGGGGGGCTCCCAGATACGCAGTATTTT.

The CDR3 here is CSAREPREIEETQYF. CDR3 nucleotides: TGCAGTGCTAGAGAGCCTCGGGAAATAGAAGAGACCCAGTACTTC. J is TRBJ2-5 and V is TRBV20-1; perhaps TRBD2 as D (5 bases). From germline, CDR1 is DFQATT and CDR2 SNEGSKA (reference sequence). V lost 0 bases, J lost 3 bases, and 14 bases lay in between. The CDR3 extends over 15 amino acids.

A few counts support this clonotype. V gene TRBV7-8 combines with J gene TRBJ2-2; TRBD2 is a possible D gene (6 bases). CDR3 size: 16 residues. Germline V gene sequence: CDR1 SGHVS, CDR2 FQNEAQ. Trimming shortened V by 1 base and J by 4 bases, and 13 bases separated the two germline ends. CDR3 loop: CASSLVGGTSTGELFF. CDR3 bases: TGTGCCAGCAGCTTAGTTGGGGGGACCAGCACCGGGGAGCTGTTTTTT. Combining the CDR3 with reference TRBV7-8 and TRBJ2-2 gives the whole variable domain GAGVSQSPRYKVAKRGQDVALRCDPISGHVSLFWYQQALGQGPEFLTYFQNEAQLDKSGLPSDRFFAERPEGSVSTLKIQRTQQEDSAVYLCASSLVGGTSTGELFFGEGSRLTVL.

This clonotype was counted at least ten times. The chain uses TRBV20-1 and TRBJ2-6, with 9 bases lining up with TRBD1. This CDR3 region has 16 residues. Germline assignment: CDR1 DFQATT and CDR2 SNEGSKA (reference sequence). Trimming removed 1 base from V and 2 bases from J; junction bases left unmatched: 3. The CDR3 is CSARGDRGTGANVLTF. Here the CDR3 DNA reads TGCAGTGCTAGAGGTGACAGGGGGACTGGGGCCAACGTCCTGACTTTC.

This clonotype was seen many times. V usage is TRBV3-1 and J usage is TRBJ2-1; tentative D call: TRBD2 (6 bases). This CDR3 contains 15 residues. Trimming removed 4 bases from V and 5 bases from J, with 15 bases in between. Germline V gives CDR1 LGHDT, CDR2 YNNKEL (reference sequence). The CDR3 DNA reads as TGTGCCAGCAGCCCTGGTGGTAGCGGTGACAATGAGCAGTTCTTC. Its protein product is CASSPGGSGDNEQFF.

With regard to this clonotype: This could be a read error, since a much larger clone is one nucleotide away. The CDR3 DNA is TGCGCCAGCAGCTTGGAGGGGGACCGCAATCAGCCCCAGCATTTT. Translating it yields CASSLEGDRNQPQHF. The chain is built from TRBV5-1 and TRBJ1-5, with D tentatively TRBD1 (6 bases). Per germline, CDR1 SGHRS and CDR2 YFSETQ. The length of the CDR3 is 15 residues. The ends were cut back, 0 bases at V and 2 bases at J, with 9 bases in the middle.

V is TRBV12-3 or TRBV12-4 and J is TRBJ2-1; 8 bases are shared with TRBD2. V lost 6 bases and J lost 3; bases outside the gene matches: 13. The CDR3 is made up of 17 amino acids. The CDR3 bases are TGTGCCAGCAGATTACCCTCCGGGACTAGAGGCTACAATGAGCAGTTCTTC. Residues: CASRLPSGTRGYNEQFF.

This clonotype was recorded many times. For the CDR3, the DNA is TGTGCCAGCAGCCACAGGGAGGGACTCCACAATGAGCAGTTCTTC. The encoded protein is CASSHREGLHNEQFF. The V call is TRBV2, the J call TRBJ2-1; weak D call: TRBD2 (7 bases). Trimming stripped 6 bases from V and 5 bases from J, with 17 bases between. The V gene's germline CDR1 is SNHLY and CDR2 FYNNEI. CDR3 length equals 15 residues.

The V call is TRBV29-1, the J call TRBJ2-5, with 7 nucleotides matching TRBD1. J lost 4 bases, V lost 6 bases, and 5 bases had no gene match. The CDR3 is 12 residues long. Germline V lookup: CDR1 SQVTM, CDR2 ANQGSEA. This chain's CDR3 is CSVQQGTETQYF. In DNA, the CDR3 is TGCAGCGTACAACAGGGGACAGAGACCCAGTACTTC. The whole variable domain, remainder taken from reference TRBV29-1 and TRBJ2-5, is SAVISQKPSRDICQRGTSLTIQCQVDSQVTMMFWYRQQPGQSLTLIATANQGSEATYESGFVIDKFPISRPNLTFSTLTVSNMSPEDSSIYLCSVQQGTETQYFGPGTRLLVL.

The rearrangement uses TRBV5-6 and TRBJ1-4; TRBD1 is a possible D gene (5 bases). V was shortened by 4 bases and J by 3 bases, with 10 bases between the two germline ends. Germline values: CDR1 SGHDT, CDR2 YYEEEE. The CDR3 runs to 14 residues. The DNA for the CDR3 is TGTGCCAGCAGCACAGGAGCATCTAATGAAAAACTGTTTTTT. Its protein product is CASSTGASNEKLFF.

The V call is TRBV7-2, the J call TRBJ2-7, with 15 bases that match TRBD2. Germline assignment: CDR1 SGHTA and CDR2 FQGNSA. The CDR3 runs to 17 residues. V shed 5 bases, J shed 5 bases, and the junction held 10 bases outside the gene matches. CDR3 coding DNA: TGTGCCAGCAGCGAAGGACTAGCGGGAGGGCGGATGGACGAGCAGTACTTC. Its protein is CASSEGLAGGRMDEQYF.

The chain's CDR3 is CASSGHKQETQYF. CDR3 nucleotides: TGTGCCAGTAGTGGACACAAGCAGGAGACCCAGTACTTC. The chain recombines TRBV19 with TRBJ2-5; perhaps TRBD1 as D (5 bases). Germline V CDR1 and CDR2: LNHDA, SQIVND (reference sequence). CDR3 length: 13 residues. The V and J ends lost 5 bases and 5 bases respectively, with 12 bases between them.

This clonotype was seen many times. This rearrangement joins TRBV7-9 to TRBJ2-1; D is ambiguous. The V gene lost 5 bases and the J gene lost 0 bases, with 14 bases spanning the gap. Germline values: CDR1 SEHNR, CDR2 FQNEAQ (reference sequence). The CDR3 sequence is 16 residues long. The CDR3 DNA sequence: TGTGCCAGCAGCCGTCTCTCCCCGAGCTCCTACAATGAGCAGTTCTTC. Its protein product is CASSRLSPSSYNEQFF.

In this sample, this clonotype turned up a few times. The genes are TRBV29-1 and TRBJ2-1; either TRBD1 or TRBD2 may supply D (5 bases each). Germline V lookup: CDR1 SQVTM, CDR2 ANQGSEA. The V end was cut by 7 bases, the J end by 10 bases, with 26 bases between. The CDR3 totals 15 residues. CDR3 sequence (DNA): TGCAGCGCCCACGGGGCATCGGGGAAATTGGGGGAGCAGTTCTTC. Protein: CSAHGASGKLGEQFF.

The sample holds many counts of this clonotype. The J gene is TRBJ2-2, the V gene TRBV20-1; TRBD2 might be the D (6 bases). The CDR3 extends over 15 amino acids. The germline CDR1 and CDR2 sequences are DFQATT and SNEGSKA (reference sequence). With 2 bases removed from V and 1 base from J, the gap between germline ends came to 11 bases. The CDR3 DNA reads as TGCAGTGCTAGAAGATCCGGGAGGAACACCGGGGAGCTGTTTTTT. It is translated as CSARRSGRNTGELFF.

At least ten counts were recorded for this clonotype. This chain connects TRBV20-1 to TRBJ2-1; 9 bases align to TRBD1. This CDR3 is 15 amino acids long. The V gene's germline CDR1 is DFQATT and CDR2 SNEGSKA (reference sequence). Losses at the gene ends were 0 bases for V and 9 bases for J; bases not matched to a gene: 9. Here the CDR3 reads CSARDPGTGITEQFF. The CDR3 DNA sequence: TGCAGTGCTAGAGACCCCGGGACAGGGATAACTGAGCAGTTCTTC.

The gene calls are TRBV29-1 and TRBJ2-1; possible D gene TRBD2, 6 bases. CDR1 is SQVTM, CDR2 ANQGSEA, per germline. V lost 4 bases and J 0 bases, leaving 19 bases between the germline ends. The CDR3 runs to 17 residues. The CDR3, as DNA: TGCAGCGTTGTGCCCCAACTAGCCCCGAGCTCCTACAATGAGCAGTTCTTC. Translating gives CSVVPQLAPSSYNEQFF.